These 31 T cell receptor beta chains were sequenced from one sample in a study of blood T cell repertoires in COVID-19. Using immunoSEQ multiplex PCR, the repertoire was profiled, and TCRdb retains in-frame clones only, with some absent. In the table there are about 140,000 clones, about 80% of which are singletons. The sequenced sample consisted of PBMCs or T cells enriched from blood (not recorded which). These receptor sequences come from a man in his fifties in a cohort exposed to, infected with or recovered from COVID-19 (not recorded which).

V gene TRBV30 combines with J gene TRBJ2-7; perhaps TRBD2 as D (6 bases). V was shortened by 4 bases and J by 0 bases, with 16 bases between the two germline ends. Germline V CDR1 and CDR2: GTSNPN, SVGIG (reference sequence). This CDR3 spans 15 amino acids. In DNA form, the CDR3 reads TGTGCCTGGAAAACCGCGGGGATTAGCTCCTACGAGCAGTACTTC. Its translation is CAWKTAGISSYEQYF. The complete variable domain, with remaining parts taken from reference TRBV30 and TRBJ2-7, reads SQTIHQWPATLVQPVGSPLSLECTVEGTSNPNLYWYRQAAGRGLQLLFYSVGIGQISSEVPQNLSASRPQDRQFILSSKKLLLSDSGFYLCAWKTAGISSYEQYFGPGTRLTVT.

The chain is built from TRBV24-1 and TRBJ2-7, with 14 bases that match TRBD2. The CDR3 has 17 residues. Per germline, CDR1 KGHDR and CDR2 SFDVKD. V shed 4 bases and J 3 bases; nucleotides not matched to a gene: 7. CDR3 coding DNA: TGTGCCACCAGTGACCACGGGACTAGCGGGAGAGTCTACGAGCAGTACTTC. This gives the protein CATSDHGTSGRVYEQYF.

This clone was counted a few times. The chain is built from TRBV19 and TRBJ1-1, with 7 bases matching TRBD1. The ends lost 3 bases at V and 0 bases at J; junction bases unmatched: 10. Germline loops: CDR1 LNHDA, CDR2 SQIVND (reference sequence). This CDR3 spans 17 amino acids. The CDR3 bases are TGTGCCAGTAGTATTACGGACAGGAGCTTAATGAACACTGAAGCTTTCTTT. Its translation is CASSITDRSLMNTEAFF.

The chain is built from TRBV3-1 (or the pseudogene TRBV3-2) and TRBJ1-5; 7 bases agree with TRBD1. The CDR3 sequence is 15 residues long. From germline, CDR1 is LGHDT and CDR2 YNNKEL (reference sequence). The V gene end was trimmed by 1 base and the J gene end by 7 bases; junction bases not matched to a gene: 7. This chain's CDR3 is CASSQAGTVGQPQHF. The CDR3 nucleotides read TGTGCCAGCAGCCAAGCTGGGACAGTGGGGCAGCCCCAGCATTTT.

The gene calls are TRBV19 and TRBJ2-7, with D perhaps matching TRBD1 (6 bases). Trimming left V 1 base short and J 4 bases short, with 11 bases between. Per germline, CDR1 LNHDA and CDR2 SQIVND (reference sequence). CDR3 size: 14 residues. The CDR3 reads CASSIGGTQYEQYF. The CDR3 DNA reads TGTGCCAGTAGTATAGGAGGGACACAATACGAGCAGTACTTC.

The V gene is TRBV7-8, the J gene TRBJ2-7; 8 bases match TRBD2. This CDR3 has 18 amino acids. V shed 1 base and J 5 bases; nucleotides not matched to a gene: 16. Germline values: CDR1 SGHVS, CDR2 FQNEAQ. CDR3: CASSLDGRAGGGWHEQYF. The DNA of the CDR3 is TGTGCCAGCAGCTTAGACGGGCGTGCGGGGGGAGGGTGGCACGAGCAGTACTTC.

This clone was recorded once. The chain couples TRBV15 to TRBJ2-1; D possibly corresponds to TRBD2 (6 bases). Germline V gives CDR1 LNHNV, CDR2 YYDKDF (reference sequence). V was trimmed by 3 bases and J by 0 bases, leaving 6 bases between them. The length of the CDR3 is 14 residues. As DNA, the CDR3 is TGTGCCACCAGCAGCGGGGGCTCCTACAATGAGCAGTTCTTC. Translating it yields CATSSGGSYNEQFF.

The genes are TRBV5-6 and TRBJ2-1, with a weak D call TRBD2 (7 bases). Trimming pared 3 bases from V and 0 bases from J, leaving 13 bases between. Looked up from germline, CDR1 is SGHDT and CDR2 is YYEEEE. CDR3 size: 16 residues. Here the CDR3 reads CASSSGGGSSYNEQFF. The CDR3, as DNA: TGTGCCAGCAGCTCCGGGGGCGGGAGCTCCTACAATGAGCAGTTCTTC.

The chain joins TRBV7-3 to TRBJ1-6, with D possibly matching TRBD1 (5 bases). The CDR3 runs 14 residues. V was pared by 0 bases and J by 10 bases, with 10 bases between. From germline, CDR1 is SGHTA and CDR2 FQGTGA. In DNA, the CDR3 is TGTGCCAGCAGCTTAACAGGGCCAGGGTCACCCCTCCACTTT. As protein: CASSLTGPGSPLHF.

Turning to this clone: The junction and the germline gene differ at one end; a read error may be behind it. The CDR3 sequence is CASSQDNPTAAFF. The CDR3 coding sequence is TGCGCCAGCAGCCAAGATAATCCCACTGCAGCTTTCTTT. The V and J genes are TRBV4-1 and TRBJ1-1; no reliable D call. CDR1 MGHRA and CDR2 YSYEKL come from the germline V gene. The CDR3 sequence is 13 residues long.

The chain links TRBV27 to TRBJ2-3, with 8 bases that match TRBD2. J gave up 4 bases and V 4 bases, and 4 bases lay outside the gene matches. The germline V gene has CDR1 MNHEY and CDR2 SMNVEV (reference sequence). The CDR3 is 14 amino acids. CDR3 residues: CASSYSGRADTQYF. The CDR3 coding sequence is TGTGCCAGCAGTTACAGCGGGAGAGCAGATACGCAGTATTTT.

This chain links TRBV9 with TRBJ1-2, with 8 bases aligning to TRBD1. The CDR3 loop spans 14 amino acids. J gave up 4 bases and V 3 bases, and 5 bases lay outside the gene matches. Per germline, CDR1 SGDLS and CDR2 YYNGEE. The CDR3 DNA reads TGTGCCAGCAGCGCAGTAACAGGGGGCTATGGCTACACCTTC. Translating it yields CASSAVTGGYGYTF.

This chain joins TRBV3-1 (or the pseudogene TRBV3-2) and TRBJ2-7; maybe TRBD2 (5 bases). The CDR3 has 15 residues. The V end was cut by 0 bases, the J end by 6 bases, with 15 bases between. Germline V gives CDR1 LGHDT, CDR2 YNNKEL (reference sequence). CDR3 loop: CASSQDTVRGSEQYF. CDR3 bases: TGTGCCAGCAGCCAAGATACGGTCCGGGGTAGCGAGCAGTACTTC.

The CDR3 loop reads CASSLAGGAYQETQYF. CDR3 bases: TGCGCCAGCAGCTTAGCGGGAGGGGCATACCAAGAGACCCAGTACTTC. The chain links TRBV5-1 to TRBJ2-5; 10 bases are a match to TRBD2. In germline, CDR1 is SGHRS, CDR2 YFSETQ. The length of the CDR3 is 16 residues. With V trimmed by 2 bases and J by 0 bases, 4 bases remained unmatched. The entire variable domain, with the rest obtained from reference TRBV5-1 and TRBJ2-5, is as follows: KAGVTQTPRYLIKTRGQQVTLSCSPISGHRSVSWYQQTPGQGLQFLFEYFSETQRNKGNFPGRFSGRQFSNSRSEMNVSTLELGDSALYLCASSLAGGAYQETQYFGPGTRLLVL.

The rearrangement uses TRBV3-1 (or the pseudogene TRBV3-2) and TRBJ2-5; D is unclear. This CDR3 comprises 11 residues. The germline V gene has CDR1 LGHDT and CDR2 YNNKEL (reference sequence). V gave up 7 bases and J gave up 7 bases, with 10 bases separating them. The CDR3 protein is CASTERGTQYF. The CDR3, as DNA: TGTGCCAGCACTGAAAGAGGGACCCAGTACTTC.

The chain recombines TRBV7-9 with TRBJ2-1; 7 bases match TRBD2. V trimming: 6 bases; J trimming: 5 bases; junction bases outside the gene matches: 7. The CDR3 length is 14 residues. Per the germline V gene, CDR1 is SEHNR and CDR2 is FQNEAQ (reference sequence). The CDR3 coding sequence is TGTGCCAGCAGACCGCGGGAGAACGACAATGAGCAGTTCTTC. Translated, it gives CASRPRENDNEQFF. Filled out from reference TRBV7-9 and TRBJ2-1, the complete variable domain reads DTGVSQNPRHKITKRGQNVTFRCDPISEHNRLYWYRQTLGQGPEFLTYFQNEAQLEKSRLLSDRFSAERPKGSFSTLEIQRTEQGDSAMYLCASRPRENDNEQFFGPGTRLTVL.

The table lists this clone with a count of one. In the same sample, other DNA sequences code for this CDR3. The CDR3 here is CATSDLSDTQYF. CDR3 DNA: TGTGCCACCAGTGATCTGTCAGATACGCAGTATTTT. The chain is built from TRBV24-1 and TRBJ2-3, with D unresolved. Germline lookup yields CDR1 KGHDR and CDR2 SFDVKD. V was cut by 3 bases and J by 4 bases, with 4 bases left in between. The CDR3 spans 12 residues.

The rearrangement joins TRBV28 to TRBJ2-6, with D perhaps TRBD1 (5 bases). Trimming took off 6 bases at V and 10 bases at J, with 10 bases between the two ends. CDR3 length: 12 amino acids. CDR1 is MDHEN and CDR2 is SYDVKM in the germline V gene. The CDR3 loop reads CASRTVLNVLTF. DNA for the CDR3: TGTGCCAGCAGGACAGTGCTAAACGTCCTGACTTTC.

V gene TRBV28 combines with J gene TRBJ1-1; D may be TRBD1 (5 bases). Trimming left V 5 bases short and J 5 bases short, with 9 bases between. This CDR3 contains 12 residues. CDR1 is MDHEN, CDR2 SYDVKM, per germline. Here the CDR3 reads CASSVQATEAFF. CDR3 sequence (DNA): TGTGCCAGCAGTGTACAGGCTACTGAAGCTTTCTTT. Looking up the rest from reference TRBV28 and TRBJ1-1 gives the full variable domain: DVKVTQSSRYLVKRTGEKVFLECVQDMDHENMFWYRQDPGLGLRLIYFSYDVKMKEKGDIPEGYSVSREKKERFSLILESASTNQTSMYLCASSVQATEAFFGQGTRLTVV.

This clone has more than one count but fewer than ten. CDR3 DNA sequence: TGTGCCAGCAGTGGGCAGGGAGGAATCGGCACTGAAGCTTTCTTT. This codes for CASSGQGGIGTEAFF. The rearrangement uses TRBV25-1 and TRBJ1-1, with D possibly matching TRBD1 (5 bases). The V gene's germline CDR1 is MGHDK and CDR2 SYGVNS. This CDR3 has 15 residues. Trimming shortened V by 4 bases and J by 4 bases, and 16 bases separated the two germline ends.

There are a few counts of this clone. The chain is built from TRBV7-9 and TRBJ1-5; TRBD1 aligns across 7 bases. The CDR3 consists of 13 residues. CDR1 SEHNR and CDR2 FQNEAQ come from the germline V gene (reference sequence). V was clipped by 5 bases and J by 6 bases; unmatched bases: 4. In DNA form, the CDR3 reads TGTGCCAGCAGCGCAAGGGGGCTTCAGCCCCAGCATTTT. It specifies CASSARGLQPQHF.

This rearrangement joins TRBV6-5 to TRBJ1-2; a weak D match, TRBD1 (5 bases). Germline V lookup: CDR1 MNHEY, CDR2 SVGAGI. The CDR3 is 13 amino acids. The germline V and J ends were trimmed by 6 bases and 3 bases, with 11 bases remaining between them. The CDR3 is CASSPPGHYGYTF. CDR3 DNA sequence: TGTGCCAGCAGCCCGCCAGGGCACTATGGCTACACCTTC.

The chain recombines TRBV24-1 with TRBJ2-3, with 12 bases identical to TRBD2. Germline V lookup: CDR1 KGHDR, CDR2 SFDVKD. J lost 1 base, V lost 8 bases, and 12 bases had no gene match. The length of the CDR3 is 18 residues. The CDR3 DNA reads TGTGCCACCACATATATCCTACTAGCGGGGGGCCGCACAGATACGCAGTATTTT. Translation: CATTYILLAGGRTDTQYF.

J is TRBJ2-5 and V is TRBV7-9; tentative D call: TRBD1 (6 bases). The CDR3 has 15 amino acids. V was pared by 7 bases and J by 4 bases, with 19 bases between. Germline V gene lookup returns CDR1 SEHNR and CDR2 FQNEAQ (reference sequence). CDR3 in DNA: TGTGCCAGCAACTCACAGGGAACTCGGCGAGAGACCCAGTACTTC. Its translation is CASNSQGTRRETQYF.

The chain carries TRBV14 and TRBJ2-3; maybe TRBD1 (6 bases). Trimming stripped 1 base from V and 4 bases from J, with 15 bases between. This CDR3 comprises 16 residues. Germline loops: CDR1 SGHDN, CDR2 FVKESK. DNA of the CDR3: TGTGCCAGCAGCCAAGGGGGGACACTTGTTCCAGATACGCAGTATTTT. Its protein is CASSQGGTLVPDTQYF.

The DNA of the CDR3 is TGTGCCAGCAGTTACGGTTCTGGCGGGGGGGCGAATGAGCAGTTCTTC. Amino acid sequence: CASSYGSGGGANEQFF. V and J are TRBV6-5 and TRBJ2-1; 9 bases line up with TRBD2. The V segment lost 2 bases and the J segment 7 bases; nucleotides outside the gene matches: 9. Per germline, CDR1 MNHEY and CDR2 SVGAGI. The CDR3 totals 16 residues.

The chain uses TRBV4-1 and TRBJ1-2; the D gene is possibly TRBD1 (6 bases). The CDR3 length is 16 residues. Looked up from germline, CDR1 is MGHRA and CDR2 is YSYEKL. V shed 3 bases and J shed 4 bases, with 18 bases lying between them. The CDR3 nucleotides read TGCGCCAGCAGCCACGGGACACCTACTCCCCTCTATGGCTACACCTTC. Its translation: CASSHGTPTPLYGYTF.

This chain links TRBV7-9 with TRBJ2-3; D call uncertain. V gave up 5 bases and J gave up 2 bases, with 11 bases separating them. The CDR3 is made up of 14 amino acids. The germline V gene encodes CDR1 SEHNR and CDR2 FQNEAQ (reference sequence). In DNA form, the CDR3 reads TGTGCCAGCAGCCAGTCTAGGTCCACAGATACGCAGTATTTT. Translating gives CASSQSRSTDTQYF.

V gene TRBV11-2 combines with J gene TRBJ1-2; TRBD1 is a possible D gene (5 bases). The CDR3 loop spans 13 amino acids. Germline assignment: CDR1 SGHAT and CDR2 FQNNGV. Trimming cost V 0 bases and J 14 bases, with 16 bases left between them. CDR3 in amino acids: CASSLDRGPRETF. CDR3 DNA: TGTGCCAGCAGCTTAGATCGGGGACCTCGGGAGACCTTC.

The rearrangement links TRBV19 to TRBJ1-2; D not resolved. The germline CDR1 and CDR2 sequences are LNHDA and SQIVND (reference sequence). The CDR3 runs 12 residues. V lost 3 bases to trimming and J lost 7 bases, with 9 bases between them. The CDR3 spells CASSIGGLGYTF. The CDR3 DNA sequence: TGTGCCAGTAGTATCGGCGGTCTTGGCTACACCTTC.

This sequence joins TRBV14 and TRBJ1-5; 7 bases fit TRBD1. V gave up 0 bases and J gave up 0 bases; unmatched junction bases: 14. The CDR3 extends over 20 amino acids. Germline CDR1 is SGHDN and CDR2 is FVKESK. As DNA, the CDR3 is TGTGCCAGCAGCCAAGAGGAAGGACAGGAACTTCCCTATAGCAATCAGCCCCAGCATTTT. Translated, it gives CASSQEEGQELPYSNQPQHF.